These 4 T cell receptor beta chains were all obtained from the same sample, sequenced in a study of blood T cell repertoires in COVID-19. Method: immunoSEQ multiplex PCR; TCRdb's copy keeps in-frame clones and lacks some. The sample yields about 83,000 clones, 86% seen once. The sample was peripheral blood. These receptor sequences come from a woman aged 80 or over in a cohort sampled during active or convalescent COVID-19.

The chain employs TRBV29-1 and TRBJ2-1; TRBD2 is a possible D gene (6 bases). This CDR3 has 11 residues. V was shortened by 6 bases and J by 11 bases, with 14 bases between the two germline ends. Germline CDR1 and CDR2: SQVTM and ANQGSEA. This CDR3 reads CSVAGTHKQFF. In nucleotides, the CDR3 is TGCAGCGTGGCCGGGACTCATAAGCAGTTCTTC.

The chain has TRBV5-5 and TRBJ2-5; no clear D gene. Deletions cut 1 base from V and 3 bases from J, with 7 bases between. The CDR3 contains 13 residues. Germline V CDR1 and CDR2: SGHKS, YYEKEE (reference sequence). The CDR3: CASSLPIEETQYF. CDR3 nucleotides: TGTGCCAGCAGCTTGCCAATAGAAGAGACCCAGTACTTC.

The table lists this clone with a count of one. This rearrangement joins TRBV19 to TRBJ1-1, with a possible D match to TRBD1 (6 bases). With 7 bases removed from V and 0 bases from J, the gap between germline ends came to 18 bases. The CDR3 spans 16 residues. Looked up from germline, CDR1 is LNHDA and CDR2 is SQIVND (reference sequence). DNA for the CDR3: TGTGCCAGTAACCAAAGACAGGCGGCGATGAACACTGAAGCTTTCTTT. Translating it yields CASNQRQAAMNTEAFF.

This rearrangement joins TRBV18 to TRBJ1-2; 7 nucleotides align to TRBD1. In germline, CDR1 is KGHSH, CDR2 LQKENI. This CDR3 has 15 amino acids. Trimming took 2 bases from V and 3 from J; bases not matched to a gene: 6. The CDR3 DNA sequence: TGTGCCAGCTCACCATCGGAGGGGGCCGACTATGGCTACACCTTC. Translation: CASSPSEGADYGYTF.